Below are 9 T cell receptor beta chains sequenced from a single sample in a study of regulatory T cells in long-lasting Graves disease. CDR3 regions were amplified by Arm-PCR using iRepertoire HTBI primers to build TCR beta libraries. TCRdb ran MiXCR on the multiplex PCR reads and lists one entry per CDR3 protein. The table shows 200,000 to 250,000 distinct CDR3 sequences, with just over 20% occurring only once. Time point noted: newly diagnosed GD, antithyroid drugs for less than 3 months. There was RNA extracted from PBMCs, and the TCR library was made from it. The material sequenced was peripheral blood mononuclear cells (PBMCs), taken at new diagnosis, from a patient treated with antithyroid drugs. Receptor source: a female donor with Graves disease.

This clonotype occurred many times. The chain joins TRBV4-3 to TRBJ2-6; D might be TRBD2 (5 bases). CDR3 length equals 15 residues. V lost 1 base, J lost 2 bases, and 6 bases lay in between. The germline CDR1 and CDR2 sequences are LGHNA and YSLEER. The CDR3 sequence is CASSQAGAGANVLTF. DNA of the CDR3: TGCGCCAGCAGCCAAGCCGGGGCTGGGGCCAACGTCCTGACTTTC.

This clonotype was picked up a small number of times. The chain carries TRBV5-1 and TRBJ2-1, with 11 bases lining up with TRBD2. This CDR3 is 16 amino acids long. The junction had 12 bases not matched to a gene; V was cut back by 5 bases and J by 8 bases. Germline V lookup: CDR1 SGHRS, CDR2 YFSETQ. The CDR3 reads CASSPGTSGILDEQFF. CDR3 DNA: TGCGCCAGCAGTCCCGGGACTAGCGGAATTTTGGATGAGCAGTTCTTC.

On this clonotype: Given a far larger clone just one base away, this is likely a sequencing read error. The chain is built from TRBV7-2 and TRBJ2-4; the D gene is possibly TRBD2 (6 bases). Germline CDR1 reads SGHTA; CDR2 reads FQGNSA. This CDR3 region has 15 residues. V lost 1 base and J lost 13, with 20 bases in between. In DNA, the CDR3 is TGTGCCAGCAGCTTAGATCCGGCGCCTAGCGATGAGCAGTACTTC. Translating it yields CASSLDPAPSDEQYF. The full variable domain, its missing parts supplied by reference TRBV7-2 and TRBJ2-4, is GAGVSQSPSNKVTEKGKDVELRCDPISGHTALYWYRQSLGQGLEFLIYFQGNSAPDKSGLPSDRFSAERTGGSVSTLTIQRTQQEDSAVYLCASSLDPAPSDEQYFGAGTRLSVL.

This sequence joins TRBV4-1 and TRBJ2-7; the D gene is possibly TRBD1 (5 bases). CDR3 length equals 16 residues. Per the germline V gene, CDR1 is MGHRA and CDR2 is YSYEKL. Trimming took 5 bases from V and 4 from J, leaving 21 bases between them. This chain's CDR3 is CASSLAGVGREYEQYF. The CDR3, as DNA: TGCGCCAGCAGCTTAGCAGGTGTGGGCAGGGAATACGAGCAGTACTTC.

This clonotype was seen at least ten times. The chain links TRBV5-1 to TRBJ2-7; D not certain. CDR1 is SGHRS, CDR2 YFSETQ, per germline. The CDR3 spans 15 residues. The ends were cut back, 0 bases at V and 2 bases at J, with 12 bases in the middle. The CDR3 coding sequence is TGCGCCAGCAGCTTGGCTGGAGTAATCACCTACGAGCAGTACTTC. Translation: CASSLAGVITYEQYF.

This clonotype appeared a few times. This sequence may be a read error, since a much larger clone differs from it by one base. V and J are TRBV11-3 and TRBJ2-7, with 13 bases lining up with TRBD2. The CDR3 is 15 residues long. V lost 5 bases, J lost 3 bases, and 4 bases stayed unmatched. CDR1 SGHNT and CDR2 YENEEA come from the germline V gene. The CDR3 coding sequence is TGTGCCAGCAGCATCGGGACTAGCGGGGACTACGAGCAGTACTTC. Protein sequence: CASSIGTSGDYEQYF.

In this sample, this clonotype turned up many times. The chain joins TRBV7-8 to TRBJ2-3; TRBD2 matches at 10 bases. CDR3 length equals 17 residues. CDR1 and CDR2 (germline): SGHVS, FQNEAQ. V trimming: 5 bases; J trimming: 0 bases; junction bases outside the gene matches: 8. CDR3 loop: CASSDRGLAASTDTQYF. The CDR3 DNA follows: TGTGCCAGCAGCGACCGTGGACTAGCGGCGAGCACAGATACGCAGTATTTT.

This clonotype was picked up many times. The chain employs TRBV28 and TRBJ1-1, with TRBD1 as a possible D gene (5 bases). The CDR3 extends over 16 amino acids. Germline V gene data show CDR1 as MDHEN and CDR2 as SYDVKM. V gave up 2 bases and J gave up 0 bases, with 13 bases separating them. CDR3 amino acids: CASSLSEDIVNTEAFF. CDR3 DNA: TGTGCCAGCAGTTTAAGTGAGGACATAGTGAACACTGAAGCTTTCTTT.

This clonotype was detected many times. The chain recombines TRBV20-1 with TRBJ1-5; D may be TRBD1 (6 bases). Germline lookup yields CDR1 DFQATT and CDR2 SNEGSKA (reference sequence). V was clipped by 6 bases and J by 7 bases, with 19 bases between them. The CDR3 is made up of 14 amino acids. CDR3 nucleotide sequence: TGCAGTGCCCCCCAAACCAGGGGCGGGCAGCCCCAGCATTTT. Its translation is CSAPQTRGGQPQHF.